The rows below give T cell receptor beta chains drawn from one sample of a study of T cells in localized non-small cell lung cancer. Sequencing was performed with immunoSEQ multiplex PCR; in TCRdb, only in-frame clones are kept and a portion is missing. The top ten hold about a sixth of the sample, which has fewer than 40,000 clones, around 90% seen once. The sequences come from peripheral blood mononuclear cells, collected before any cancer treatment. The receptors come from a man aged 40 to 70 with stage III lung adenocarcinoma. Each CDR3 is given with its conserved first and last residue. A D gene is named only where the DNA matches it firmly. For some rows the clone size is stated as once, few or many, or as a class when expanded; others skip it.

V,length,size,J,D,CDR3,DNA
TRBV12-5,15,-,TRBJ1-3,TRBD1,CASGSRGPRGNTIYF,TGTGCTAGTGGTTCTAGGGGGCCACGAGGAAACACCATATATTTT
TRBV6-6,15,-,TRBJ2-7,-,CASSYAGHLPYEQYF,TGTGCCAGCAGTTACGCCGGGCACCTACCCTACGAGCAGTACTTC
TRBV6-5,14,-,TRBJ1-4,-,CASSLVYSNEKLFF,TGTGCCAGCAGTTTGGTGTATTCTAATGAAAAACTGTTTTTT
TRBV6-1,14,-,TRBJ1-1,-,CASSLRFGDTEAFF,TGTGCCAGCAGCCTGAGGTTTGGTGACACTGAAGCTTTCTTT
TRBV4-2,16,-,TRBJ2-3,TRBD2,CASSPTSGGGTDTQYF,TGTGCCAGCAGCCCGACTAGCGGGGGGGGCACAGATACGCAGTATTTT
TRBV7-6,15,-,TRBJ2-1,-,CASSLGGGSYNEQFF,TGTGCCAGCAGCTTAGGCGGGGGCAGCTACAATGAGCAGTTCTTC
TRBV18,16,-,TRBJ1-3,TRBD1,CASSLGTGLSGNTIYF,TGTGCCAGCTCACTTGGGACAGGACTCTCTGGAAACACCATATATTTT
TRBV30,14,-,TRBJ1-1,TRBD1,CAWTRQGRNTEAFF,TGTGCCTGGACCCGACAGGGGCGGAACACTGAAGCTTTCTTT
TRBV11-2,15,once,TRBJ1-1,-,CASSLDNRVNTEAFF,TGTGCCAGCAGCTTAGACAACAGGGTGAACACTGAAGCTTTCTTT
TRBV5-1,15,-,TRBJ1-2,-,CASSLAGEANYGYTF,TGCGCCAGCAGCTTGGCGGGGGAGGCTAACTATGGCTACACCTTC
TRBV20-1,11,-,TRBJ1-2,-,CSARGVYGYTF,TGCAGTGCTAGAGGGGTCTATGGCTACACCTTC
TRBV7-2,16,-,TRBJ2-7,-,CASSWGQIVSVYEQYF,TGTGCCAGCAGCTGGGGACAAATAGTCTCAGTCTACGAGCAGTACTTC
TRBV29-1,12,-,TRBJ1-1,-,CSVYRINTEAFF,TGCAGCGTTTATAGGATCAACACTGAAGCTTTCTTT
TRBV11-3,15,-,TRBJ2-5,-,CASSLDQVRRETQYF,TGTGCCAGCAGCTTAGATCAGGTTAGGCGAGAGACCCAGTACTTC
TRBV2,15,-,TRBJ2-7,TRBD1,CASSRTGAYSYEQYF,TGTGCCAGCAGTCGGACAGGGGCTTACTCCTACGAGCAGTACTTC
TRBV2,12,-,TRBJ1-3,-,CASKGRGNTIYF,TGTGCCAGCAAGGGCAGGGGCAACACCATATATTTT
TRBV5-1,17,-,TRBJ2-1,TRBD2,CASSPLGTSGGAREQFF,TGCGCCAGCAGCCCCCTGGGGACTAGCGGGGGGGCTCGGGAGCAGTTCTTC
TRBV19,15,-,TRBJ2-3,TRBD1,CASSIRGRSTDTQYF,TGTGCCAGTAGTATCAGGGGGCGAAGCACAGATACGCAGTATTTT
TRBV4-2,17,-,TRBJ2-3,-,CASSQDEGRTNTDTQYF,TGTGCCAGCAGCCAAGATGAGGGGAGGACTAACACAGATACGCAGTATTTT
TRBV7-9,15,-,TRBJ2-3,-,CASSFLPTSTDTQYF,TGTGCCAGCAGCTTCCTACCCACTAGCACAGATACGCAGTATTTT
TRBV7-2,18,-,TRBJ2-4,TRBD2,CASSLFPAGGQAKNIQYF,TGTGCCAGCAGCTTATTCCCAGCGGGGGGGCAAGCCAAAAACATTCAGTACTTC
TRBV28,19,-,TRBJ1-4,TRBD1,CASSSPRNPDRGAYEKLFF,TGTGCCAGCAGTTCTCCCCGCAACCCAGACAGGGGAGCTTATGAAAAACTGTTTTTT
TRBV18,18,once,TRBJ2-2,-,CASSPPRGSAGDTGELFF,TGTGCCAGCTCACCACCGAGAGGTTCGGCAGGCGACACCGGGGAGCTGTTTTTT
TRBV5-4,13,-,TRBJ1-1,-,CASSSPGDTEAFF,TGTGCCAGCAGTTCCCCAGGGGACACTGAAGCTTTCTTT
TRBV28,12,once,TRBJ1-1,-,CASTLGRAEAFF,TGTGCCAGCACCCTGGGGAGGGCAGAAGCTTTCTTT
TRBV5-1,16,-,TRBJ1-2,-,CASSLDMDTARYGYTF,TGCGCCAGCAGCTTGGATATGGACACCGCCAGATATGGCTACACCTTC
TRBV5-6,13,-,TRBJ1-2,-,CASSPQFEDGYTF,TGTGCCAGCAGCCCACAGTTTGAGGATGGCTACACCTTC
TRBV11-3,13,-,TRBJ1-1,-,CASSLTMNTEAFF,TGTGCCAGCAGCTTGACGATGAACACTGAAGCTTTCTTT
TRBV7-8,16,once,TRBJ2-3,TRBD1,CASSSRTGSPTDTQYF,TGTGCCAGCAGCTCCAGGACAGGGTCCCCCACAGATACGCAGTATTTT
TRBV5-5,16,-,TRBJ1-5,-,CASSFGNFGSNQPQHF,TGTGCCAGCAGCTTCGGTAACTTCGGCAGCAATCAGCCCCAGCATTTT
TRBV7-8,14,-,TRBJ2-5,-,CASEKGTVLQTQYF,TGTGCCAGCGAAAAGGGGACGGTCTTGCAGACCCAGTACTTC
TRBV2,15,-,TRBJ1-2,-,CASSALRGTSSGYTF,TGTGCCAGCAGTGCCCTCAGGGGAACTTCAAGTGGCTACACCTTC